The sequence of this T cell receptor beta chain was determined in a study of Graves' ophthalmopathy and Graves' hyperthyroidism. Study context: At the time of initial diagnosis and before any treatment, peripheral blood was collected. General study points: Cross-validated, the 13-signature model showed 87.88%/81.08% sensitivity/specificity, and 80%/75% in the test set.

Other autoimmune disease, uncontrolled infection, pregnancy and lactation led to exclusion. Clinical symptoms, serum thyroxine, TRAb, thyroid ultrasound and orbital computed tomography formed the basis of diagnosis. For repertoire sequencing, the TCR beta CDR3 regions were amplified from RNA transcripts. The first-round RT-PCR employed HTBI primers together with the Qiagen OneStep RT-PCR kit. A multiplex PCR was then performed as the second round. A single record per CDR3 protein comes from TCRdb applying MiXCR to the multiplex PCR reads. The sample records roughly 420,000 distinct CDR3 sequences, roughly 21% being singletons. This clonotype was seen repeatedly, ten times or more. Its antigen is as yet unknown. Sequencing was done on a sample of peripheral blood. The clonotype was recovered from a woman younger than 35 with stable Graves' hyperthyroidism.

CDR3 region: CASSPPSGRNTGELFF. In nucleotides, the CDR3 is TGTGCCAGCTCACCGCCTAGCGGCAGGAACACCGGGGAGCTGTTTTTT. The chain recombines TRBV18 with TRBJ2-2; 7 nucleotides match TRBD2. The CDR3 extends over 16 amino acids. Per germline, CDR1 KGHSH and CDR2 LQKENI. The trim removed 3 bases at V and 1 base at J, leaving 5 bases unmatched.